These 11 T cell receptor beta chains were all obtained from the same sample, sequenced in a study of T cells after yellow fever vaccination. One entry per CDR3 protein, called by TCRdb with MiXCR from the 5' RACE reads. The repertoire consists of approximately 330,000 distinct CDR3 sequences, with roughly 4.3% occurring once and the leading ten covering about 22%. Here the sequenced sample was PBMCs, taken 5 days after the yellow fever booster vaccination. These receptor sequences come from a young man who received the YFV17D yellow fever vaccine.

The chain couples TRBV6-2 or TRBV6-3 to TRBJ2-2; 8 nucleotides align to TRBD2. The CDR3 totals 15 residues. After removal of 4 bases from V and 2 bases from J, the junction contained 3 bases not matched to a gene. From germline, CDR1 is MNHEY and CDR2 SVGEGT. CDR3 amino acids: CASSSGTRNTGELFF. Written as DNA, the CDR3 is TGTGCCAGCAGTTCCGGGACTAGAAACACCGGGGAGCTGTTTTTT.

In its sample, this clonotype was seen a few times. The gene calls are TRBV7-3 and TRBJ2-3; 8 bases align to TRBD1. V shed 4 bases, J shed 2 bases, and the junction held 5 bases outside the gene matches. The CDR3 consists of 15 residues. Per germline, CDR1 SGHTA and CDR2 FQGTGA. The CDR3 DNA follows: TGTGCCAGCAGCTCGCAGGGGGCGACCACAGATACGCAGTATTTT. It specifies CASSSQGATTDTQYF. Drawing the rest from reference TRBV7-3 and TRBJ2-3, the complete variable domain is GAGVSQTPSNKVTEKGKYVELRCDPISGHTALYWYRQSLGQGPEFLIYFQGTGAADDSGLPNDRFFAVRPEGSVSTLKIQRTERGDSAVYLCASSSQGATTDTQYFGPGTRLTVL.

As DNA, the CDR3 is TGTGCCAGCAGCCAGGGAGTTTCGGAATACATTCAGTACTTC. As protein: CASSQGVSEYIQYF. The V call is TRBV3-1, the J call TRBJ2-4; TRBD2 is a possible D gene (5 bases). The CDR3 is 14 residues long. The germline V gene encodes CDR1 LGHDT and CDR2 YNNKEL (reference sequence). The V and J ends lost 3 bases and 8 bases respectively, with 14 bases between them.

Ten or more counts support this clonotype. This chain connects TRBV3-1 to TRBJ2-2, with TRBD2 matching over 9 bases. The CDR3 length is 15 residues. Per germline, CDR1 LGHDT and CDR2 YNNKEL (reference sequence). V gave up 2 bases and J gave up 3 bases; unmatched junction bases: 1. The CDR3 DNA reads TGTGCCAGCAGCCAATTAGCGGGGGACACCGGGGAGCTGTTTTTT. Residues: CASSQLAGDTGELFF.

This clonotype was detected a few times. The chain is built from TRBV5-6 and TRBJ1-5; no reliable D call. V lost 3 bases to trimming and J lost 6 bases, with 22 bases between them. Germline lookup yields CDR1 SGHDT and CDR2 YYEEEE. The CDR3 consists of 17 residues. CDR3 in DNA: TGTGCCAGCAGCTCGCAATCCGGGCTCCCTGGGCGTCAGCCCCAGCATTTT. Its protein product is CASSSQSGLPGRQPQHF.

This clonotype appeared a few times. The gene calls are TRBV4-3 and TRBJ2-3; D is undetermined. The CDR3 has 17 residues. The V gene's germline CDR1 is LGHNA and CDR2 YSLEER. The ends were cut back, 2 bases at V and 3 bases at J, with 18 bases in the middle. The CDR3 DNA reads as TGCGCCAGCAGCCAACTTCCCGCATTAGGGCAGACAGATACGCAGTATTTT. Translated: CASSQLPALGQTDTQYF.

This clonotype showed up just a few times. This chain joins TRBV10-3 and TRBJ1-2; D uncertain. From germline, CDR1 is ENHRY and CDR2 SYGVKD. The CDR3 runs 15 residues. Trimming removed 0 bases from V and 6 bases from J, with 14 bases in between. CDR3 residues: CAISESRTRLDGYTF. The CDR3 DNA follows: TGTGCCATCAGTGAGTCCAGGACCAGACTAGATGGCTACACCTTC.

This clonotype has a count of ten or more. The gene calls are TRBV7-9 and TRBJ1-6, with D maybe TRBD1 (6 bases). The CDR3 runs 12 residues. From germline, CDR1 is SEHNR and CDR2 FQNEAQ (reference sequence). Trimming took 11 bases from V and 7 from J, leaving 12 bases between them. The CDR3 coding sequence is TGTGCCGGCGGACAGCCGAATTCACCCCTCCACTTT. It encodes CAGGQPNSPLHF.

The chain links TRBV10-3 to TRBJ1-5, with 9 bases identical to TRBD1. CDR1 is ENHRY, CDR2 SYGVKD, per germline. The J segment lost 3 bases and the V segment lost 6 bases, leaving 6 bases of the junction unmatched. This CDR3 has 15 residues. CDR3 nucleotides: TGTGCCATCAGAGAGGACAGGGGCTACAATCAGCCCCAGCATTTT. Translating gives CAIREDRGYNQPQHF.

This clonotype was counted at least ten times. V usage is TRBV7-2 and J usage is TRBJ2-2; 8 bases align to TRBD2. Trimming cost V 5 bases and J 2 bases; bases outside gene matches: 10. This CDR3 is 17 amino acids long. Germline V gene sequence: CDR1 SGHTA, CDR2 FQGNSA. In DNA, the CDR3 is TGTGCCAGCAGCCCCCCCCGGGGGGGGGCTAACACCGGGGAGCTGTTTTTT. It codes for CASSPPRGGANTGELFF.

Points on this clonotype: A read error is likely, as this CDR3 ends without the conserved phenylalanine or tryptophan. This chain links TRBV20-1 with TRBJ1-1; no clear D gene. This CDR3 has 13 residues. Trimming took 3 bases from V and 8 from J, leaving 16 bases between them. Germline CDR1 and CDR2: DFQATT and SNEGSKA (reference sequence). Here the CDR3 reads CSARGKWLSEAFL. DNA of the CDR3: TGCAGTGCTAGGGGGAAGTGGCTATCGGAAGCTTTCCTT.